This TCR beta chain was documented in a study of T cells in Graves' hyperthyroidism and ophthalmopathy. There are 14 residues in the CDR3. The V gene lost 3 bases and the J gene lost 6 bases, with 12 bases spanning the gap. Many counts were recorded for this clonotype. Its antigen is still unknown. TCR beta CDR3 regions were amplified from RNA. First-round RT-PCR targeting the TCR CDR3 was performed with the HTBI primer set. TCRdb recomputed calls from the multiplex PCR reads with MiXCR, one row per CDR3 protein. Of 300,000 to 450,000 distinct CDR3 sequences in the sample, 15% to 20% were seen once. Findings and caveats of the study: Most clonotypes that expanded in the thyroid above 0.001 also showed up in blood.

The study included ophthalmopathy patients with Clinical Activity Score at least 3, NOSPECS grade at least 4 and duration under 3 months. Patients with uncontrolled infections, other autoimmune diseases, pregnancy or lactation were excluded. PBMCs were derived from roughly 9.6 ml fresh peripheral blood. The sample was blood. The rearrangement joins TRBV12-3 or TRBV12-4 to TRBJ1-5; D uncertain. This TCR came from a woman aged 35 to 49 with Graves' ophthalmopathy. DNA for the CDR3: TGTGCCAGCAGTTTCCGTCAAGGCGGTCAGCCCCAGCATTTT. As protein: CASSFRQGGQPQHF.